This entry lists 15 T cell receptor beta chains sequenced from one sample in a study of blood T cell repertoires in COVID-19. TCRdb's copy holds only in-frame clones and misses some; the assay was immunoSEQ multiplex PCR. This sample has more than 95,000 clones, with approximately 88% found just once. The sample taken for sequencing was peripheral blood. These receptors came from a human donor in a cohort sampled during active COVID-19.

The V gene is TRBV30, the J gene TRBJ2-1, with a tentative D call TRBD1 (5 bases). CDR1 is GTSNPN, CDR2 SVGIG, per germline (reference sequence). CDR3 length: 12 amino acids. The V end lost 1 base, the J end lost 7 bases, and 8 bases lay between the germline ends. The CDR3 bases are TGTGCCTGGAGTGCCTCAGGGAATGAGCAGTTCTTC. It yields the protein CAWSASGNEQFF.

The chain has TRBV4-1 and TRBJ1-1; D not resolved. Germline-derived CDR1 and CDR2 are MGHRA and YSYEKL. Trimming cost V 4 bases and J 0 bases, with 15 bases left between them. The CDR3 extends over 16 amino acids. CDR3 nucleotides: TGCGCCAGCAGCCTCCCCAGACAAATAATGAACACTGAAGCTTTCTTT. Its protein product is CASSLPRQIMNTEAFF.

The rearrangement joins TRBV7-8 to TRBJ1-5; unclear D gene. V lost 0 bases to trimming and J lost 8 bases, with 11 bases between them. The CDR3 covers 14 residues. The V gene's germline CDR1 is SGHVS and CDR2 FQNEAQ. CDR3 nucleotides: TGTGCCAGCAGCTTAGCTTGGCCATATGAGCCCCAGCATTTT. Translating it yields CASSLAWPYEPQHF.

A single count supports this clone. The CDR3 DNA follows: TGCGCCAGCAGCCAATTCCGGACAGCCCTCAGAAACACCATATATTTT. Translation gives CASSQFRTALRNTIYF. The rearrangement uses TRBV4-1 and TRBJ1-3; D is perhaps TRBD1 (6 bases). The CDR3 is made up of 16 amino acids. Germline V gene data show CDR1 as MGHRA and CDR2 as YSYEKL. Trimming took off 2 bases at V and 5 bases at J, with 16 bases between the two ends.

The chain uses TRBV6-6 and TRBJ1-6; D unresolved. Germline loops: CDR1 MNHNY, CDR2 SVGAGI (reference sequence). Trimming pared 1 base from V and 7 bases from J, leaving 11 bases between. The CDR3 spans 15 residues. The CDR3 DNA reads as TGTGCCAGCAGTTACTTAACGGGAGGGAATTCACCCCTCCACTTT. Residues: CASSYLTGGNSPLHF.

This sequence joins TRBV27 and TRBJ1-1; D not resolved. CDR3 size: 12 residues. Between the trimmed V and J ends, which lost 6 bases and 0 bases, there was a span of 5 bases. Germline loops: CDR1 MNHEY, CDR2 SMNVEV (reference sequence). The CDR3 reads CASRGLNTEAFF. The CDR3 DNA sequence: TGTGCCAGCAGGGGCCTGAACACTGAAGCTTTCTTT.

The rearrangement links TRBV5-1 to TRBJ2-5, with D possibly TRBD1 on 6 matching bases. Germline assignment: CDR1 SGHRS and CDR2 YFSETQ. The CDR3 sequence is 14 residues long. V was shortened by 2 bases and J by 1 base, with 9 bases between the two germline ends. This chain's CDR3 is CASSLQGPQETQYF. The CDR3, as DNA: TGCGCCAGCAGCTTACAGGGTCCCCAAGAGACCCAGTACTTC.

This chain connects TRBV11-1 to TRBJ2-7, with D perhaps TRBD2 (5 bases). Germline loops: CDR1 SGHAT, CDR2 FQDESV (reference sequence). The CDR3 runs 14 residues. V lost 3 bases and J 6 bases, leaving 15 bases between the germline ends. CDR3 DNA sequence: TGTGCCAGCAGCTTGGCCAATGCGGGCTTCGAGCAGTACTTC. This sequence encodes CASSLANAGFEQYF.

This clone was picked up one time. The chain carries TRBV4-1 and TRBJ2-3; D gene unclear. This CDR3 has 15 amino acids. Germline values: CDR1 MGHRA, CDR2 YSYEKL. Trimming shortened V by 1 base and J by 3 bases, and 11 bases separated the two germline ends. For the CDR3, the DNA is TGCGCCAGCAGCCAAGCCACCTTAGAGACAGATACGCAGTATTTT. Its translation: CASSQATLETDTQYF.

The rearrangement joins TRBV4-2 to TRBJ1-5, with 8 bases fitting TRBD1. The CDR3 spans 15 residues. Germline V gene sequence: CDR1 LGHNA, CDR2 YNFKEQ. The J segment lost 6 bases and the V segment lost 3 bases, leaving 7 bases of the junction unmatched. The CDR3 DNA reads as TGTGCCAGCAGCCAGGTCTGGACAGGGCTTCAGCCCCAGCATTTT. Protein sequence: CASSQVWTGLQPQHF.

The count of this clone is one. The J gene is TRBJ1-1, the V gene TRBV11-3; D unresolved. The V and J ends lost 4 bases and 4 bases respectively, with 7 bases between them. Germline CDR1 reads SGHNT; CDR2 reads YENEEA. This CDR3 has 12 residues. This CDR3 reads CASSYGLTEAFF. Written as DNA, the CDR3 is TGTGCCAGCAGCTACGGACTCACTGAAGCTTTCTTT.

The chain employs TRBV11-3 and TRBJ2-1, with D unclear. Trimming took 4 bases from V and 8 from J, leaving 6 bases between them. The germline gives CDR1 SGHNT, CDR2 YENEEA. The CDR3 is 11 residues long. CDR3 DNA: TGTGCCAGCAGCTCGGGTTATGAGCAGTTCTTC. Translated, it gives CASSSGYEQFF. The variable domain in full, with the rest retrieved from reference TRBV11-3 and TRBJ2-1, is EAGVVQSPRYKIIEKKQPVAFWCNPISGHNTLYWYLQNLGQGPELLIRYENEEAVDDSQLPKDRFSAERLKGVDSTLKIQPAELGDSAVYLCASSSGYEQFFGPGTRLTVL.

This rearrangement joins TRBV5-4 to TRBJ2-3; tentatively, D is TRBD1 (6 bases). V was clipped by 4 bases and J by 3 bases, with 15 bases between them. Germline V gene sequence: CDR1 SGHNT, CDR2 YYREEE (reference sequence). The CDR3 totals 15 residues. CDR3 DNA sequence: TGTGCCAGCAGCGCACAGGGAGCACTTACAGATACGCAGTATTTT. As protein: CASSAQGALTDTQYF. The full variable domain, with the rest looked up from reference TRBV5-4 and TRBJ2-3, is ETGVTQSPTHLIKTRGQQVTLRCSSQSGHNTVSWYQQALGQGPQFIFQYYREEENGRGNFPPRFSGLQFPNYSSELNVNALELDDSALYLCASSAQGALTDTQYFGPGTRLTVL.

The chain is built from TRBV7-2 and TRBJ2-2; a possible D gene is TRBD2 (5 bases). V was pared by 5 bases and J by 7 bases, with 23 bases between. The CDR3 totals 17 residues. Germline lookup yields CDR1 SGHTA and CDR2 FQGNSA. CDR3 DNA: TGTGCCAGCAGCACCCCCTCCCCCCCCCGAGGGAGCGGGGAGCTGTTTTTT. This codes for CASSTPSPPRGSGELFF.

The J gene is TRBJ2-3, the V gene TRBV5-4, with 8 bases identical to TRBD2. Germline values: CDR1 SGHNT, CDR2 YYREEE (reference sequence). The CDR3 contains 17 residues. The V and J ends lost 1 base and 1 base, in that order; junction bases with no gene match: 8. CDR3 nucleotides: TGTGCCAGCAGCTTGACCTCGAGCGGGAGCGGCACAGATACGCAGTATTTT. It translates to CASSLTSSGSGTDTQYF.